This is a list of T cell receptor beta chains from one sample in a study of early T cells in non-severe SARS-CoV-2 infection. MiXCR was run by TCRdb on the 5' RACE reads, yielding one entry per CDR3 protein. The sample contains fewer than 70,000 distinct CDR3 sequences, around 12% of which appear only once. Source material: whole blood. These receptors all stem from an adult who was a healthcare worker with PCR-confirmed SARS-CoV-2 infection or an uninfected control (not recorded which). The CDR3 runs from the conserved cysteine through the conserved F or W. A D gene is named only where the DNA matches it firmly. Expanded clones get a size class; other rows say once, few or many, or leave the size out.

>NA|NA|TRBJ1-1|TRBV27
CASSTRDLNTEAFF
TGTGCCAGCAGCACGAGGGACCTGAACACTGAAGCTTTCTTT
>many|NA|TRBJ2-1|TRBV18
CASSLGPLLNNEQFF
TGTGCCAGCTCCCTAGGACCATTACTGAACAATGAGCAGTTCTTC
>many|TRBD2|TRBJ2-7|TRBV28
CASSFLAGGAVEQYF
TGTGCCAGCAGTTTTCTAGCGGGGGGGGCTGTTGAGCAGTACTTC
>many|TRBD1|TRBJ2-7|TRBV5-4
CASSAAGGHEQYF
TGTGCCAGCAGCGCGGCAGGGGGCCACGAGCAGTACTTC
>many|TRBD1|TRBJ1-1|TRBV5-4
CASSLGTGRAEAFF
TGTGCCAGCAGCTTGGGGACAGGGAGGGCTGAAGCTTTCTTT
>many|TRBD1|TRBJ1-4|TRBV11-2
CASSLGQYNEKLFF
TGTGCCAGCAGCTTGGGACAGTATAATGAAAAACTGTTTTTT
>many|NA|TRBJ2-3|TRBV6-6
CASSIPSFRTDTQYF
TGTGCCAGCAGTATCCCTAGCTTTCGCACAGATACGCAGTATTTT
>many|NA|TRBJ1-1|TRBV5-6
CASSLGDGDTEAFF
TGTGCCAGCAGCTTGGGGGACGGGGACACTGAAGCTTTCTTT
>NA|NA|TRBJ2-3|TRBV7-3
CASSLKGDTQYF
TGTGCCAGCAGCTTAAAAGGGGATACGCAGTATTTT
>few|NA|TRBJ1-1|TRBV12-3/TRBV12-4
CASRQPGSEAFF
TGTGCCAGCCGCCAACCCGGCAGCGAAGCTTTCTTT
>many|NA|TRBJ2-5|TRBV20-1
CSARLGLVVETQYF
TGCAGTGCTCGCCTGGGGCTAGTCGTGGAGACCCAGTACTTC
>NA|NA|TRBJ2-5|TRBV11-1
CASSPMRRETQYF
TGTGCCAGCAGCCCTATGAGGAGAGAGACCCAGTACTTC
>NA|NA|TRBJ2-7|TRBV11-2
CASSFVRVAHEQYF
TGTGCCAGCAGCTTCGTCAGGGTCGCCCACGAGCAGTACTTC
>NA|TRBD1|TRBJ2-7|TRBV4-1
CASSHTQGYEQYF
TGCGCCAGCAGCCACACACAGGGGTACGAGCAGTACTTC
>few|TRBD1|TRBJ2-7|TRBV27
CASSKRTGQLYEQYF
TGTGCCAGCTCTAAAAGGACAGGGCAACTCTACGAGCAGTACTTC
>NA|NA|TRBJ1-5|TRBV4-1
CASSQVPGPNQPQHF
TGCGCCAGCAGCCAGGTTCCGGGACCGAATCAGCCCCAGCATTTT
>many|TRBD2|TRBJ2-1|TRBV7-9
CASSPPKLAGNEQFF
TGTGCCAGCAGCCCCCCAAAACTAGCGGGGAATGAGCAGTTCTTC
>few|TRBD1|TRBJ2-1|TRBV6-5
CASSLPGQGSEQFF
TGTGCCAGCAGTTTGCCGGGACAGGGGTCTGAGCAGTTCTTC
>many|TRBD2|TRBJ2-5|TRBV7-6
CASSNPTSGNQETQYF
TGTGCCAGCAGCAATCCGACTAGCGGGAACCAAGAGACCCAGTACTTC
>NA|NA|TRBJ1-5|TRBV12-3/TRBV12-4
CASSLAQGNSQHF
TGTGCCAGCAGTTTAGCCCAGGGGAATTCCCAGCATTTT
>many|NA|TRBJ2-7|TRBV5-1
CASSQISHYEQYF
TGCGCCAGCAGCCAAATATCACACTACGAGCAGTACTTC
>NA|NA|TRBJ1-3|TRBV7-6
CASSLVSGGNTIYF
TGTGCCAGCAGCTTAGTATCTGGTGGAAACACCATATATTTT
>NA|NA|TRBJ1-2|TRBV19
CASSIGQTYGYTF
TGTGCCAGTAGTATAGGTCAGACCTATGGCTACACCTTC
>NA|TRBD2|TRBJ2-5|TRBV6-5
CASSYTMGLAGVETQYF
TGTGCCAGCAGTTACACGATGGGACTAGCGGGGGTGGAGACCCAGTACTTC
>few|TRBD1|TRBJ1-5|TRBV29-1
CSVGQGNQPQHF
TGCAGCGTGGGACAGGGCAATCAGCCCCAGCATTTT
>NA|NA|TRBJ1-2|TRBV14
CASSQAGAKFYGYTF
TGTGCCAGCAGCCAAGCAGGGGCAAAGTTCTATGGCTACACCTTC
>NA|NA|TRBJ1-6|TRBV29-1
CSALFGAFNSPLHF
TGCAGCGCCCTTTTCGGGGCGTTTAATTCACCCCTCCACTTT